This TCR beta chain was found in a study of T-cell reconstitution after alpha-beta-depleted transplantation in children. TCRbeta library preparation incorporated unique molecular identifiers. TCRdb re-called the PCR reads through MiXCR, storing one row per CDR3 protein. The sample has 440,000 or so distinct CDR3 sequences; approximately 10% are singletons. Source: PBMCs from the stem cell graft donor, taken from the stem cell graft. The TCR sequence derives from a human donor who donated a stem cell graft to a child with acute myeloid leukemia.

The CDR3 reads CASTTGQAAGSQYF. CDR3 in DNA: TGTGCCAGCACCACCGGACAGGCCGCCGGGTCCCAGTACTTC. V usage is TRBV6-1 and J usage is TRBJ2-5, with 7 bases lining up with TRBD1. The CDR3 has 14 residues. Germline V gives CDR1 MNHNS, CDR2 SASEGT. V lost 7 bases, J lost 9 bases, and 14 bases stayed unmatched.